One and the same sample provided the 9 T cell receptor beta chains below, sequenced in a study of control samples from healthy donors and cancer patients. Some clones are missing from TCRdb's copy, which holds only in-frame ones; the method was immunoSEQ multiplex PCR. The sample has some 65,000 clones, 75% to 90% seen once. Sample: PBMCs. The receptors derive from a woman between 45 and 65 years old with lung cancer.

The CDR3 coding sequence is TGTGCCAGCAGCTTGGGGCAGGCTAATCAGCCCCAGCATTTT. The encoded protein is CASSLGQANQPQHF. V gene TRBV5-8 combines with J gene TRBJ1-5; D gene unclear. Germline V CDR1 and CDR2: SGHTS, YDEGEE. The CDR3 has 14 amino acids. The V and J ends lost 0 bases and 4 bases respectively, with 8 bases between them.

In this sample, this clone turned up a few times. The genes are TRBV13 and TRBJ1-2; unclear D gene. The CDR3 extends over 15 amino acids. Between the trimmed V and J ends, which lost 0 bases and 6 bases, there was a span of 14 bases. The germline CDR1 and CDR2 sequences are PRHDT and FYEKMQ (reference sequence). The DNA of the CDR3 is TGTGCCAGCAGCTTAGGCAGGAGGGTCGCGGATGGCTACACCTTC. Translated, it gives CASSLGRRVADGYTF.

This clone was found once. The J gene is TRBJ2-5, the V gene TRBV14; 7 bases agree with TRBD2. V dropped 4 bases and J dropped 7; count of bases not matched to a gene: 3. The CDR3 sequence is 12 residues long. Germline CDR1 and CDR2: SGHDN and FVKESK. The CDR3 DNA reads as TGTGCCAGCAGCCGGGACTACCTGACCCAGTACTTC. This encodes CASSRDYLTQYF.

The chain has TRBV7-9 and TRBJ1-1; 7 positions agree with TRBD1. Germline loops: CDR1 SEHNR, CDR2 FQNEAQ (reference sequence). The CDR3 runs 14 residues. J was trimmed by 1 base and V by 8 bases; bases with no gene match: 7. DNA for the CDR3: TGTGCCAGCCTACCGGGACAGTCGAACACTGAAGCTTTCTTT. Translated: CASLPGQSNTEAFF.

The chain couples TRBV5-5 to TRBJ1-2; D gene unclear. The germline gives CDR1 SGHKS, CDR2 YYEKEE (reference sequence). The V gene lost 4 bases and the J gene lost 5 bases, with 9 bases spanning the gap. The CDR3 is 12 amino acids. The CDR3 nucleotides read TGTGCCAGCAGCCAGAAGTTTTATGGCTACACCTTC. Amino acids: CASSQKFYGYTF. Using reference TRBV5-5 and TRBJ1-2 for the parts outside the CDR3, the full variable domain is DAGVTQSPTHLIKTRGQQVTLRCSPISGHKSVSWYQQVLGQGPQFIFQYYEKEERGRGNFPDRFSARQFPNYSSELNVNALLLGDSALYLCASSQKFYGYTFGSGTRLTVV.

The chain uses TRBV5-8 and TRBJ1-4; 9 nucleotides match TRBD1. From germline, CDR1 is SGHTS and CDR2 YDEGEE. The CDR3 extends over 16 amino acids. Trimming removed 4 bases from V and 1 base from J; junction bases left unmatched: 5. CDR3 sequence (DNA): TGTGCCAGCAGCCGCGGGACAGGGCAAACTAATGAAAAACTGTTTTTT. Protein product: CASSRGTGQTNEKLFF.

The chain recombines TRBV18 with TRBJ2-1; maybe TRBD2 (6 bases). V was trimmed by 1 base and J by 5 bases, leaving 12 bases between them. Germline V gives CDR1 KGHSH, CDR2 LQKENI. CDR3 size: 15 residues. CDR3 sequence reads: CASSPQGGSDNEQFF. The CDR3 DNA sequence: TGTGCCAGCTCACCACAGGGAGGCAGCGACAATGAGCAGTTCTTC.

This chain uses TRBV24-1 with TRBJ1-5; D gene ambiguous. Germline assignment: CDR1 KGHDR and CDR2 SFDVKD. This CDR3 is built from 14 residues. V lost 3 bases to trimming and J lost 3 bases, with 8 bases between them. The CDR3 protein is CATSDPRDNQPQHF. Here the CDR3 DNA reads TGTGCCACCAGTGATCCAAGGGACAATCAGCCCCAGCATTTT.

The chain has TRBV5-6 and TRBJ1-1; D gene unclear. This CDR3 comprises 14 residues. Germline lookup yields CDR1 SGHDT and CDR2 YYEEEE. Trimming stripped 2 bases from V and 6 bases from J, with 14 bases between. The CDR3, as DNA: TGTGCCAGCAGCTTATCGCATGGACGTCCTGAAGCTTTCTTT. Its translation: CASSLSHGRPEAFF.